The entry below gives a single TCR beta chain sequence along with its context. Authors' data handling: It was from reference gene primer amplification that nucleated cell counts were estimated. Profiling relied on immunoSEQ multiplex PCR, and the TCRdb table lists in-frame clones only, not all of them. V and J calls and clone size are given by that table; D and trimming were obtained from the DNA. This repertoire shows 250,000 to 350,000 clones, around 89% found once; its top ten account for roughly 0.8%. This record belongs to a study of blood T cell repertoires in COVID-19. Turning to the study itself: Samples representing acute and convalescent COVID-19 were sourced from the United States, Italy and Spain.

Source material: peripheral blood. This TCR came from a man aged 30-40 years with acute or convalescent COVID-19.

The CDR3, as DNA: TGTGCCAGCAGCTTGGCGGGAATGAACACTGAAGCTTTCTTT. Its protein product is CASSLAGMNTEAFF. The gene calls are TRBV5-4 and TRBJ1-1, with D unresolved. V was pared by 0 bases and J by 0 bases, with 6 bases between. Germline CDR1 reads SGHNT; CDR2 reads YYREEE (reference sequence). This CDR3 has 14 amino acids.